These 12 T cell receptor beta chains were all obtained from the same sample, sequenced in a study of T cell repertoires in cytomegalovirus infection (dated by TCRdb to the late 2010s). Instrument used: Illumina HiSeq 1500. TCRdb reworked the public reads: Q25 trimming with fastp, MiXCR clone assembly, productive beta chains retained. Every entry covers one CDR3 protein and lists the most common genes and DNA from its rows. The sample includes 50,000 to 60,000 distinct CDR3 sequences, with roughly a fifth observed a single time. Together, the top ten hold about four fifths of the sample. Their specific antigens are unknown. The intended sense of this specimen's treatment or condition label: in vitro stimulation with specific CMV peptide epitopes to enrich CMV-specific T cells. The sequencing here drew on CD8+ T cells from cultured PBMCs, taken from culture after CMV antigen stimulation. The source is a human donor in good health (CMV status not recorded). Some clones in this sample may be carry-over from other donors' samples.

This clonotype was observed a few times. The chain has TRBV7-6 and TRBJ1-6, with D unclear. The length of the CDR3 is 17 residues. Germline CDR1 SGHVS, CDR2 FNYEAQ. Trimming stripped 2 bases from V and 5 bases from J, with 16 bases between. CDR3 DNA sequence: TGTGCCAGCAGCTTAAAGGCCGGGCGCGGGGATAATTCACCCCTCCACTTT. It encodes CASSLKAGRGDNSPLHF.

This clonotype showed up just a few times. The rearrangement joins TRBV10-3 to TRBJ1-6; D remains unclear. The CDR3 runs to 16 residues. Germline V CDR1 and CDR2: ENHRY, SYGVKD. V shed 0 bases and J shed 10 bases, with 16 bases lying between them. CDR3 in amino acids: CAISESTVQKKSPLHF. The CDR3, as DNA: TGTGCCATCAGTGAGTCGACGGTACAGAAAAAGTCACCCCTCCACTTT.

A few counts support this clonotype. V and J are TRBV7-2 and TRBJ1-1; weak D call: TRBD1 (6 bases). Trimming removed 2 bases at V and 3 bases at J, with 13 bases between. The CDR3 is made up of 15 amino acids. Germline-derived CDR1 and CDR2 are SGHTA and FQGNSA. CDR3 protein: CASSLSRGAYTEAFF. CDR3 nucleotide sequence: TGTGCCAGCAGCTTAAGTCGGGGGGCCTACACTGAAGCTTTCTTT.

The J gene is TRBJ2-3, the V gene TRBV27; TRBD2 matches 9 bases. Germline values: CDR1 MNHEY, CDR2 SMNVEV (reference sequence). This CDR3 is 18 amino acids long. Germline trimming cut 3 bases from V and 2 bases from J; bases unmatched to any gene: 12. CDR3 region: CASSLLPPLAGLTDTQYF. DNA for the CDR3: TGTGCCAGCAGTTTGCTCCCCCCACTAGCGGGTCTCACAGATACGCAGTATTTT.

This clonotype was seen a handful of times. This chain uses TRBV20-1 with TRBJ1-4; 10 bases agree with TRBD1. V shed 0 bases and J 8 bases; nucleotides not matched to a gene: 12. CDR1 is DFQATT, CDR2 SNEGSKA, per germline (reference sequence). The CDR3 covers 17 residues. CDR3 nucleotides: TGCAGTGCTAGAGACCCACTGCAGACAGGGGGCCAAGAAAAACTGTTTTTT. It encodes CSARDPLQTGGQEKLFF.

This clonotype was recorded a few times. The chain is built from TRBV7-9 and TRBJ2-4; D unclear. V lost 5 bases to trimming and J lost 6 bases, with 11 bases between them. The CDR3 contains 13 residues. The V gene's germline CDR1 is SEHNR and CDR2 FQNEAQ (reference sequence). CDR3 sequence (DNA): TGTGCCAGCAGCCCGACTGCTCTAAACATTCAGTACTTC. Amino acids: CASSPTALNIQYF.

V gene TRBV7-9 combines with J gene TRBJ2-3; D gene ambiguous. Deletions cut 6 bases from V and 1 base from J, with 17 bases between. CDR1 SEHNR and CDR2 FQNEAQ come from the germline V gene (reference sequence). This CDR3 comprises 16 residues. The DNA of the CDR3 is TGTGCCAGCAGTCCGATATTGGGCGGTGGCACAGATACGCAGTATTTT. Translated: CASSPILGGGTDTQYF.

This clonotype has ten or more counts. This chain joins TRBV7-2 and TRBJ2-7; D unresolved. Germline CDR1 is SGHTA and CDR2 is FQGNSA. The CDR3 consists of 14 residues. V dropped 6 bases and J dropped 2 bases, with 14 bases sitting between them. CDR3 protein: CASSVSLSTYEQYF. The DNA for the CDR3 is TGTGCCAGCAGTGTAAGTCTGAGCACCTACGAGCAGTACTTC. The full variable domain, in which reference TRBV7-2 and TRBJ2-7 provide the parts outside the CDR3, is GAGVSQSPSNKVTEKGKDVELRCDPISGHTALYWYRQSLGQGLEFLIYFQGNSAPDKSGLPSDRFSAERTGGSVSTLTIQRTQQEDSAVYLCASSVSLSTYEQYFGPGTRLTVT.

This clonotype has at least ten counts. The chain employs TRBV6-5 and TRBJ1-2; 7 bases are shared with TRBD1. The J segment lost 6 bases and the V segment lost 4 bases, leaving 8 bases of the junction unmatched. Germline V lookup: CDR1 MNHEY, CDR2 SVGAGI. The CDR3 is 14 residues long. The CDR3 DNA reads TGTGCCAGCAGTTGGGGACAGTCCTCAGATGGCTACACCTTC. This encodes CASSWGQSSDGYTF.

This clonotype was observed a few times. The chain uses TRBV13 and TRBJ1-5, with D unresolved. Trimming cost V 4 bases and J 4 bases, with 5 bases left between them. CDR3 size: 12 residues. The germline V gene encodes CDR1 PRHDT and CDR2 FYEKMQ (reference sequence). The CDR3 reads CASSYGNQPQHF. The CDR3 DNA reads TGTGCCAGCAGCTACGGGAATCAGCCCCAGCATTTT.

The chain couples TRBV5-4 to TRBJ1-1; 8 bases align to TRBD1. This CDR3 has 14 amino acids. Germline CDR1 reads SGHNT; CDR2 reads YYREEE (reference sequence). V was pared by 4 bases and J by 5 bases, with 7 bases of the junction left unmatched. The DNA of the CDR3 is TGTGCCAGCAGCCTCAGGGGGCTCGGGACTGAAGCTTTCTTT. This translates into CASSLRGLGTEAFF.

The chain links TRBV6-2 or TRBV6-3 to TRBJ2-7; TRBD2 agrees at 14 bases. Losses at the gene ends were 4 bases for V and 0 bases for J; bases not matched to a gene: 11. Germline CDR1 MNHEY, CDR2 SVGEGT. The CDR3 contains 19 residues. The CDR3 sequence: CASSSRRTSGGPYSYEQYF. The CDR3 region has the DNA TGTGCCAGCAGTTCCCGCAGGACTAGCGGGGGGCCATACTCCTACGAGCAGTACTTC.